Listed here are 15 T cell receptor beta chains from one sample, sequenced in a study of cytomegalovirus exposure and HLA in healthy donors. Measured with immunoSEQ multiplex PCR; TCRdb has only the in-frame clones, and not every one. The profile shows 100,000 to 150,000 clones, around 94% of them singletons. Sequencing was carried out using PBMCs. Receptors originate from a woman younger than 30 in good health and CMV-seronegative.

The chain recombines TRBV2 with TRBJ1-2; 7 bases align to TRBD1. The CDR3 has 13 residues. V dropped 8 bases and J dropped 2; count of bases not matched to a gene: 5. Germline loops: CDR1 SNHLY, CDR2 FYNNEI. The CDR3 region is CASEEGANYGYTF. The CDR3 bases are TGTGCCAGCGAGGAGGGGGCGAACTATGGCTACACCTTC.

This clone occurred once. The CDR3 DNA is TGTGCCAGCAGTTACGTGGACAAGGGCGGCTACACCTTC. Protein: CASSYVDKGGYTF. The rearrangement uses TRBV6-6 and TRBJ1-2, with D possibly TRBD1 on 5 matching bases. CDR3 length: 13 amino acids. Germline V CDR1 and CDR2: MNHNY, SVGAGI (reference sequence). Trimming took 2 bases from V and 8 from J, leaving 12 bases between them.

This CDR3 is CASSWGQGYEQYF. The CDR3 DNA is TGCGCCAGCAGCTGGGGACAGGGCTACGAGCAGTACTTC. The gene calls are TRBV5-1 and TRBJ2-7; 9 nucleotides align to TRBD1. CDR3 length: 13 amino acids. The V and J ends lost 3 bases and 3 bases, in that order; junction bases with no gene match: 1. CDR1 and CDR2 (germline): SGHRS, YFSETQ.

J is TRBJ1-1 and V is TRBV9; the D is unclear. CDR1 and CDR2 from the germline V gene are SGDLS and YYNGEE. V was cut by 0 bases and J by 1 base, with 4 bases left in between. The CDR3 has 13 amino acids. Here the CDR3 DNA reads TGTGCCAGCAGCGTAGCAGGGAACACTGAAGCTTTCTTT. Translation: CASSVAGNTEAFF.

The rearrangement joins TRBV27 to TRBJ1-5; D possibly corresponds to TRBD1 (5 bases). The CDR3 totals 13 residues. Trimming removed 2 bases at V and 6 bases at J, with 8 bases between. Germline CDR1 MNHEY, CDR2 SMNVEV (reference sequence). The DNA for the CDR3 is TGTGCCAGCAGTTTACAGGGCCTTCAGCCCCAGCATTTT. Translating gives CASSLQGLQPQHF.

The gene calls are TRBV4-1 and TRBJ1-5; D possibly corresponds to TRBD1 (6 bases). V lost 4 bases, J lost 3 bases, and 19 bases lay in between. Germline V gene data show CDR1 as MGHRA and CDR2 as YSYEKL. The CDR3 runs to 17 residues. Here the CDR3 DNA reads TGCGCCAGCAGCCGCGCCGGGACAAGGGAATTCAATCAGCCCCAGCATTTT. Amino acid sequence: CASSRAGTREFNQPQHF.

This clone appeared a single time. The rearrangement uses TRBV25-1 and TRBJ2-7; 8 bases match TRBD2. CDR1 is MGHDK, CDR2 SYGVNS, per germline. CDR3 length: 16 amino acids. J was trimmed by 0 bases and V by 2 bases; bases with no gene match: 6. CDR3 protein: CASSEKYSGNSYEQYF. CDR3 DNA: TGTGCCAGCAGTGAAAAGTATAGCGGGAACTCCTACGAGCAGTACTTC.

The chain recombines TRBV28 with TRBJ1-5, with a possible D match to TRBD1 (6 bases). Per germline, CDR1 MDHEN and CDR2 SYDVKM. Trimming cost V 6 bases and J 5 bases, with 17 bases left between them. The CDR3 extends over 15 amino acids. The CDR3 reads CASRGGGGPHQPQHF. The CDR3 DNA follows: TGTGCCAGCAGGGGCGGGGGGGGGCCCCATCAGCCCCAGCATTTT.

The chain joins TRBV11-2 to TRBJ1-1; D is perhaps TRBD1 (6 bases). Looked up from germline, CDR1 is SGHAT and CDR2 is FQNNGV. V was trimmed by 5 bases and J by 3 bases, leaving 16 bases between them. CDR3 length equals 15 residues. This chain's CDR3 is CASSAQGYSYTEAFF. For the CDR3, the DNA is TGTGCCAGCAGCGCACAGGGTTATTCGTACACTGAAGCTTTCTTT.

The CDR3 region is CASSVHRGGYTF. CDR3 in DNA: TGTGCCAGCAGTGTTCACAGGGGCGGCTACACCTTC. The chain carries TRBV6-5 and TRBJ1-2, with 7 bases matching TRBD1. With 5 bases clipped from V and 8 bases from J, the junction kept 5 bases outside the gene matches. Germline V gives CDR1 MNHEY, CDR2 SVGAGI. The CDR3 runs 12 residues.

This chain connects TRBV12-5 to TRBJ2-7; D not certain. V lost 0 bases to trimming and J lost 1 base, with 16 bases between them. CDR3 size: 17 residues. Germline V gene data show CDR1 as LGHNT and CDR2 as FRNRAP. The CDR3 DNA follows: TGTGCTAGTGGTTTGGTACGCGGTACCCAAAGTTCCTACGAGCAGTACTTC. It codes for CASGLVRGTQSSYEQYF.

J is TRBJ2-7 and V is TRBV30; TRBD2 matches 7 bases. V dropped 8 bases and J dropped 4; count of bases not matched to a gene: 8. Per the germline V gene, CDR1 is GTSNPN and CDR2 is SVGIG (reference sequence). There are 12 residues in the CDR3. As DNA, the CDR3 is TGTGCCGGCCGGGACTACCAATACGAGCAGTACTTC. It specifies CAGRDYQYEQYF.

This chain links TRBV5-6 with TRBJ2-2; TRBD1 is a possible D gene (6 bases). This CDR3 has 13 amino acids. The V gene's germline CDR1 is SGHDT and CDR2 YYEEEE. Trimming shortened V by 4 bases and J by 6 bases, and 10 bases separated the two germline ends. The CDR3 bases are TGTGCCAGCAGCCCCAACAGGGCCGGGGAGCTGTTTTTT. It encodes CASSPNRAGELFF.

This clone was counted once. The chain employs TRBV7-2 and TRBJ1-1; the D gene is possibly TRBD1 (6 bases). The CDR3 totals 17 residues. Per the germline V gene, CDR1 is SGHTA and CDR2 is FQGNSA. With 4 bases removed from V and 11 bases from J, the gap between germline ends came to 29 bases. The DNA for the CDR3 is TGTGCCAGCAGCTCCCCCTCTACAGGGATTCCCCACCCTGGGGCTTTCTTT. Translating it yields CASSSPSTGIPHPGAFF.

The rearrangement links TRBV11-2 to TRBJ1-2; D is unresolved. Trimming left V 5 bases short and J 1 base short, with 11 bases between. The CDR3 spans 14 residues. CDR1 is SGHAT, CDR2 FQNNGV, per germline. The CDR3 is CASSPMGSNYGYTF. The CDR3 coding sequence is TGTGCCAGCAGCCCCATGGGCAGTAACTATGGCTACACCTTC.